This is a list of T cell receptor beta chains from one sample in a study of graft-versus-host responses after intestinal transplantation. Sequenced by immunoSEQ multiplex PCR; TCRdb stores in-frame clones only, minus some. Counted here are over 20,000 clones, about half occurring once; the ten biggest clones make up 0.88%. The specimen was alloreactive CD4+ T cells from a mixed lymphocyte reaction culture, collected before intestinal transplant. These receptors were obtained from a human patient who received an intestinal transplant. CDR3s include the opening cysteine and the closing phenylalanine or tryptophan. The order of the fields is clone size, D gene, V gene, J gene, CDR3 DNA, CDR3 protein. The D gene is left open where the match is weak. Only some rows state a clone size, as once, few, many or a class for expanded clones.

NA	NA	TRBV20-1	TRBJ1-1	TGCAGTGCTCCGGGGGGAACTGAAGCTTTCTTT	CSAPGGTEAFF
NA	NA	TRBV7-3	TRBJ1-6	TGTGCCAGCAGCTCGCAGGGTTTGCCCAATTCACCCCTCCACTTT	CASSSQGLPNSPLHF
NA	NA	TRBV7-6	TRBJ1-1	TGTGCCAGCAGCTTATTAGGACCGGGAGGGAACACTGAAGCTTTCTTT	CASSLLGPGGNTEAFF
NA	TRBD2	TRBV4-1	TRBJ2-5	TGCGCCAGCAGCCAAGAATTTGGGCTAGCGGGGAATATCCAAGAGACCCAGTACTTC	CASSQEFGLAGNIQETQYF
NA	TRBD2	TRBV9	TRBJ2-7	TGTGCCAGCAGCCCCGGGGGGGGGCAGCCCTACGAGCAGTACTTC	CASSPGGGQPYEQYF
NA	NA	TRBV5-1	TRBJ2-3	TGCGCCAGCAGCTTGCAGGTTCCCAGCACAGATACGCAGTATTTT	CASSLQVPSTDTQYF
medium-sized	TRBD1	TRBV7-7	TRBJ1-4	TGTGCTAGCAGCCGAACAGGGGCGTCTAATGAAAAACTGTTTTTT	CASSRTGASNEKLFF
once	TRBD1	TRBV6-1	TRBJ2-7	TGTGCCAGCAGGGGGGACAGGGGCTACGAGCAGTACTTC	CASRGDRGYEQYF
once	NA	TRBV11-2	TRBJ2-5	TGTGCCAGCAGCTTAGGAAGTCGGGGGGAGACCCAGTACTTC	CASSLGSRGETQYF
few	NA	TRBV6-1	TRBJ2-7	TGTGCCAGCAGAGAGGGCCCGCTTAGGGAGCAGTACTTC	CASREGPLREQYF
NA	TRBD2	TRBV4-2	TRBJ2-1	TGTGCCAGCAGCCACCCCGGACTAGCGGGGGGGGACGAGCAGTTCTTC	CASSHPGLAGGDEQFF
NA	NA	TRBV5-4	TRBJ1-4	TGTGCCAGCAGCCGAGGGGGGGTGGAGGAAAAACTGTTTTTT	CASSRGGVEEKLFF